The clone carrying this TCR beta chain was found a few times. Antigen unknown. This sample is drawn from a study of response to subunit inactivated influenza vaccine. TCRdb passed the RT-PCR reads through MiXCR, listing each CDR3 protein once. This sample has 800,000 or so distinct CDR3 sequences, with less than 25% found just once. Study results and caveats: Authors suggested that a seasonal influenza vaccination recruits few new T cells each time.

The CDR3 runs 16 residues. The V and J ends lost 3 bases and 2 bases respectively, with 17 bases between them. The chain uses TRBV12-3 or TRBV12-4 and TRBJ2-7; D is perhaps TRBD2 (6 bases). The material sequenced was PBMCs from blood, taken around 5 days after vaccination. This sequence originates from a man in his forties or fifties who received an inactivated influenza vaccine. Here the CDR3 DNA reads TGTGCCAGCAGTTTGGGTCGGCGGGGAACAACCTACGAGCAGTACTTC. Encoded protein: CASSLGRRGTTYEQYF.